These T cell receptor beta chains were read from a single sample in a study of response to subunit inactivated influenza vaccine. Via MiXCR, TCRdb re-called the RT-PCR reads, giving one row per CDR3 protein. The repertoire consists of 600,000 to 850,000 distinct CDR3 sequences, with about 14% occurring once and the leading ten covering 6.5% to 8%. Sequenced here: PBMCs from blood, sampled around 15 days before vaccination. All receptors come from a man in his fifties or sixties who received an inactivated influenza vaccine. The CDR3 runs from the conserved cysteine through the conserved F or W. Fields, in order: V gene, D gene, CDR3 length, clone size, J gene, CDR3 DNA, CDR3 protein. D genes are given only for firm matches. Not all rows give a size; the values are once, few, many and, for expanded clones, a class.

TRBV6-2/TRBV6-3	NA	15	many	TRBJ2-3	TGTGCCAGCAGTTACTCGGGGGTTTGGACAGATACGCAGTATTTT	CASSYSGVWTDTQYF
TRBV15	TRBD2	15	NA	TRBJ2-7	TGTGCCACCAGCAGGGGACTAGCGGAAATTTACGAGCAGTACTTC	CATSRGLAEIYEQYF
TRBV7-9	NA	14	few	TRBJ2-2	TGTGCCAGCAATAGGGCCCGGAACACCGGGGAGCTGTTTTTT	CASNRARNTGELFF
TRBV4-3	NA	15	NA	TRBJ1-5	TGCGCCAGCAGCCACAACGTTGCTAGCAATCAGCCCCAGCATTTT	CASSHNVASNQPQHF
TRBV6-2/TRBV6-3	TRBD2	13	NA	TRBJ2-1	TGTGCCAGCAGCCAGGGACTAGCGGGAGTACGGTTCTTC	CASSQGLAGVRFF
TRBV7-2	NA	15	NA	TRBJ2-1	TGTGCCAGCAGCTTAGTTCGGGGCCCTGGGGATGAGCAGTTCTTC	CASSLVRGPGDEQFF
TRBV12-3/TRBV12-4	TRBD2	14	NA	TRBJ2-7	TGTGCCAGCAGTTTCGCGGGAGTGGGATCCGAGCAGTACTTC	CASSFAGVGSEQYF
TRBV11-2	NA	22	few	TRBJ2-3	TGTGCCAGCAGCTTACTACTCTTAGAAACGGGGGCCCGATCATATAGCACAGATACGCAGTATTTT	CASSLLLLETGARSYSTDTQYF
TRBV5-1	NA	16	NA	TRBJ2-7	TGCGCCAGCAGCTTGGGCCCTCAGACGGACACCTACGAGCAGTACTTC	CASSLGPQTDTYEQYF
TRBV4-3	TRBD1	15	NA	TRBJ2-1	TGCGCCAGCAGTTTGGACAGGGGGTCTCCCAATGAGCAGTTCTTC	CASSLDRGSPNEQFF
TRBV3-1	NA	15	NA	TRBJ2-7	TGTGCCAGCAGCCCGGGGGCGGACAAGGGCTACGAGCAGTACTTC	CASSPGADKGYEQYF
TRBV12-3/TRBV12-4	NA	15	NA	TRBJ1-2	TGTGCCAGCAGTTTAAGGCAGGGTGGTAACTATGGCTACACCTTC	CASSLRQGGNYGYTF
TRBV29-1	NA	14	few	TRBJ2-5	TGCAGCGTTGAATTGGCAGGGGCAGGGGAGACCCAGTACTTC	CSVELAGAGETQYF
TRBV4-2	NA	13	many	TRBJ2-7	TGTGCCAGCAGCCAAGATTCCGGTTACGAGCAGTACTTC	CASSQDSGYEQYF
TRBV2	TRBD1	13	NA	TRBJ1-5	TGTGCCAGCAGTTGGGACAGGCAACAGCCCCAGCATTTT	CASSWDRQQPQHF
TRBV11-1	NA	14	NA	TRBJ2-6	TGTGCCAGCAGCCATCTAAGCGGGGCCAACGTCCTGACTTTC	CASSHLSGANVLTF
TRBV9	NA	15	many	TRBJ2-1	TGTGCCAGCAGCGTTGCCAGGCCCAGGAACAATGAGCAGTTCTTC	CASSVARPRNNEQFF
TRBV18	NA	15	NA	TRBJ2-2	TGTGCCAGCTCACCACGCCCGACTTCGACCGGGGAGCTGTTTTTT	CASSPRPTSTGELFF
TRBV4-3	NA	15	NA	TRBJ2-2	TGCGCCAGCAGCCAAGATTTTCCGAACACCGGGGAGCTGTTTTTT	CASSQDFPNTGELFF
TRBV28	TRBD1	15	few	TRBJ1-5	TGTGCCAGCAGTTTCCCCGACAGGGAGCAGGAGCCCCAGCATTTT	CASSFPDREQEPQHF
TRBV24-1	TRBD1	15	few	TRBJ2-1	TGTGCCACCAGTGACTCGGACAGGGGGCTAGGCGAGCAGTTCTTC	CATSDSDRGLGEQFF
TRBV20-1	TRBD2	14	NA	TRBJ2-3	TGCAGTGCTTCTAGCGGGACGACCACAGATACGCAGTATTTT	CSASSGTTTDTQYF
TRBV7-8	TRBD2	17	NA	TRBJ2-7	TGTGCCAGCAGCACTCCCGGACTAGCGGGAGGGTCCGGCGAGCAGTACTTC	CASSTPGLAGGSGEQYF
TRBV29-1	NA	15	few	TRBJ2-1	TGCAGCGTTGGATTTCAGGGTAGGACCTACAATGAGCAGTTCTTC	CSVGFQGRTYNEQFF
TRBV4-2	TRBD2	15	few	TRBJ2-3	TGTGCCAGCAGCCCGGAGCGGGGGAGCACAGATACGCAGTATTTT	CASSPERGSTDTQYF
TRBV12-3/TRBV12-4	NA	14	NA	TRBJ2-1	TGTGCCAGCAGACCCCGCCGGAGTGGGGATGAGCAGTTCTTC	CASRPRRSGDEQFF
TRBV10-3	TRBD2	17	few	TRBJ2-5	TGTGCCATCAGTGAGACGCGGGCTAGCGGGGGGGTCAAGACCCAGTACTTC	CAISETRASGGVKTQYF
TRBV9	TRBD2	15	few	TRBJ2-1	TGTGCCAGCAGCGCCGGGACTAGCGGGACCGGGGAGCAGTTCTTC	CASSAGTSGTGEQFF
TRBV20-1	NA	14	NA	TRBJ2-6	TGCAGTGCTAGCGGCGTCTCTGGGGCCAACGTCCTGACTTTC	CSASGVSGANVLTF
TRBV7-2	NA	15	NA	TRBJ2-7	TGTGCCAGCAGCTTAGCGCGTTGGGAGCCCTACGAGCAGTACTTC	CASSLARWEPYEQYF
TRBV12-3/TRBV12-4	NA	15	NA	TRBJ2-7	TGTGCCAGCAGTTTAACTTTCGACCCTCTCTACGAGCAGTACTTC	CASSLTFDPLYEQYF
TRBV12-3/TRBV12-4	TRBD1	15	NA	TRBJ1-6	TGTGCCAGCAGCAGGACAGGGGGAATAGGTTCACCCCTCCACTTT	CASSRTGGIGSPLHF
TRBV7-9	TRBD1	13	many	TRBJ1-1	TGTGCCAGCAGCTTAGGACAGGGGACTGAAGCTTTCTTT	CASSLGQGTEAFF
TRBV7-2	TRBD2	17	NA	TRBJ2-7	TGTGCCAGCAGCCTAAATTTACTAGCGGGAGTTAGTTACGAGCAGTACTTC	CASSLNLLAGVSYEQYF
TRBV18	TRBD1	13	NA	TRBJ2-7	TGTGCCAGCTCACCCTTGACAGGGGTCGAGCAGTACTTC	CASSPLTGVEQYF
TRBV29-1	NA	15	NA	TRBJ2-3	TGCAGCGTTGAGCGTCCCCGGGGGAACACAGATACGCAGTATTTT	CSVERPRGNTDTQYF